This T cell receptor beta chain was retrieved from a study of control samples from healthy donors and cancer patients. The repertoire was sequenced with immunoSEQ multiplex PCR; TCRdb's copy has only in-frame clones and lacks some. Seen here are about 79,000 clones, over 85% observed once, and the top ten hold around 1.3%. The CDR3 runs 12 residues. V lost 5 bases and J 6 bases, leaving 8 bases between the germline ends. Germline CDR1 reads SGHVS; CDR2 reads FQNEAQ. This clone was observed once. The V gene is TRBV7-8, the J gene TRBJ1-5; D gene ambiguous. This TCR was sampled from a woman between 35 and 50 years old with lung cancer. The sequencing input was PBMCs. The DNA for the CDR3 is TGTGCCAGCAGCGAAGGTGGTCAGCCCCAGCATTTT. Protein product: CASSEGGQPQHF.